This TCR beta chain was sequenced for a study of vaccination and CD4 T cells after COVID-19. For this clonotype: Its matching antigen is unknown.

Trimming left V 4 bases short and J 2 bases short, with 5 bases between. Germline V gene sequence: CDR1 SQVTM, CDR2 ANQGSEA. The CDR3 is 11 residues long. Noted treatment: approximately nine-day PBMC culture with coronavirus spike peptide pools or control peptides (ViraFEST assay). In the ViraFEST assay, peptide-pool expansion preceded TCR sequencing of expanded clonotypes. Cultured CD4+ T-cell DNA underwent Oncomine TCR Beta short-read sequencing. TCRdb reanalysed the PCR reads using MiXCR and keeps one entry per CDR3 protein. Among fewer than 15,000 distinct CDR3 sequences listed, almost 50% were seen once.

The chain carries TRBV29-1 and TRBJ1-2; no clear D. This receptor was obtained from a human donor with COVID-19. Specimen: cultured CD4+ T cells from blood, collected after SARS-CoV-2 vaccination. Here the CDR3 DNA reads TGCAGCGTTGTTGAAAACTATGGCTACACCTTC. Protein sequence: CSVVENYGYTF.